One and the same sample provided the 21 T cell receptor beta chains below, sequenced in a study of tumor-infiltrating lymphocytes in primary liver carcinoma (dated by TCRdb to 2016 to 2017). The sequencer was an Illumina HiSeq 2500. Starting from approximately 500 ng total RNA, TCRbeta-specific cDNA was produced by reverse transcription with a constant-region primer and ProtoScript II reverse transcriptase. Three nested multiplex PCR rounds, following a slightly modified ARM-PCR procedure, were used to build the TCRbeta libraries. Multiplex TRBV1-TRBV30 forward primers and a Cbeta reverse primer were used in the first two PCR rounds, each of which was run for around 10 cycles. TCRdb reran the public reads through fastp at Q25 and MiXCR, keeping productive beta chains. Each record represents a unique CDR3 protein, reported with the most common genes and DNA among its rows. The sample data list about 48,000 distinct CDR3 sequences, and about 80% of these were observed just once. The ten largest clonotypes hold approximately 25% of the sample.

Total RNA and DNA were co-extracted without cell sorting from about 19-30 mg of bulk tissue using the AllPrep DNA/RNA mini kit. The sequenced material came from liver tumor tissue from sampling region 3. Per the publication, the cell subset or site label means: tumor region T3, left-lateral pole. The receptor source for this set is a man aged 40-55 years with primary liver carcinoma and hepatitis B virus infection.

About this clonotype itself: The junction departs from germline at one end; a sequencing error may be responsible. As DNA, the CDR3 is TGTGCCAACAGCCAAGATCTAATACTCCTCTTCACCGGGGAGCTGTTTTTT. It codes for CANSQDLILLFTGELFF. This chain links TRBV3-1 with TRBJ2-2; no definite D call. The CDR3 length is 17 residues. Looked up from germline, CDR1 is LGHDT and CDR2 is YNNKEL (reference sequence).

Regarding this clonotype: The junction shows a germline mismatch at one end, possibly a read error. The chain links TRBV11-2 to TRBJ2-5, with D possibly TRBD1 on 6 matching bases. The V gene's germline CDR1 is SGHAT and CDR2 FQNNGV. The CDR3 spans 15 residues. The CDR3 loop reads CASSLIWTAQETQYF. CDR3 bases: TGTGCCAGCAGCCTTATCTGGACAGCTCAAGAGACTCAGTACTTC.

Turning to this clonotype: This may arise from a read error, as a much more abundant clone is one base away. The chain couples TRBV12-3 or TRBV12-4 to TRBJ2-1, with D possibly called TRBD1 or TRBD2 (5 bases each). Trimming removed 5 bases at V and 2 bases at J, with 13 bases between. The CDR3 spans 15 residues. In nucleotides, the CDR3 is TGTGCCAGCAGTCTCCGGGACGCTACCTACAATGAGCAGTTCTTC. This gives the protein CASSLRDATYNEQFF.

In this sample, this clonotype turned up once. One end of the junction does not line up with germline, which may come from a read error. V and J are TRBV11-1 and TRBJ2-1; 7 positions agree with TRBD1. The CDR3 contains 16 residues. Germline V CDR1 and CDR2: SGHAT, FQDESV (reference sequence). The CDR3 region is CTSSSQLTGTDNEQFF. In nucleotides, the CDR3 is TGTACCAGCAGCTCCCAACTAACGGGGACAGACAATGAGCAGTTCTTC.

The chain is built from TRBV28 and TRBJ2-7; 7 bases are a match to TRBD2. Germline CDR1 reads MDHEN; CDR2 reads SYDVKM. The CDR3 has 16 residues. The J segment lost 3 bases and the V segment lost 1 base, leaving 9 bases of the junction unmatched. For the CDR3, the DNA is TGTGCCAGCAGTTTATCACCCGGGGGGTACTTCTACGAGCAGTACTTC. Translated: CASSLSPGGYFYEQYF.

The chain recombines TRBV6-1 with TRBJ1-5; unclear D gene. V was pared by 5 bases and J by 3 bases, with 8 bases between. This CDR3 has 13 amino acids. Germline loops: CDR1 MNHNS, CDR2 SASEGT. In DNA, the CDR3 is TGTGCCAGCAGTCGATTTCTCAATCAGCCCCAGCATTTT. It encodes CASSRFLNQPQHF.

Notes on this clonotype: A much larger clone differs by one base, so this may be a read error. The chain is built from TRBV28 and TRBJ2-2; D gene unclear. Germline V lookup: CDR1 MDHEN, CDR2 SYDVKM. V lost 3 bases, J lost 9 bases, and 8 bases lay in between. CDR3 length equals 12 residues. The DNA of the CDR3 is TGTGCCAGCAGTTTCATGACCTGGGAGCTGTTTTTT. This gives the protein CASSFMTWELFF.

On this clonotype itself: The junction departs from germline at one end; a sequencing error may be responsible. The rearrangement uses TRBV12-3 or TRBV12-4 and TRBJ1-1; D not resolved. This CDR3 is built from 13 residues. CDR3 sequence reads: CVSNVSSDTEAFF. As DNA, the CDR3 is TGTGTCAGCAATGTCAGCAGTGACACTGAAGCTTTCTTT.

Note on this clonotype: Since a much larger clone is just one base distant, this may be a read error. The J gene is TRBJ2-1, the V gene TRBV24-1; D not resolved. The germline V gene has CDR1 KGHDR and CDR2 SFDVKD. V dropped 5 bases and J dropped 6 bases, with 7 bases sitting between them. The CDR3 length is 12 residues. The CDR3 region is CATSGAGNEQFF. CDR3 DNA sequence: TGTGCCACCAGTGGTGCAGGCAATGAGCAGTTCTTC.

The chain carries TRBV4-1 and TRBJ2-7; 7 bases are shared with TRBD2. CDR3 size: 17 residues. Germline V lookup: CDR1 MGHRA, CDR2 YSYEKL. The ends lost 9 bases at V and 2 bases at J; junction bases unmatched: 19. This chain's CDR3 is CASTLISGYFSTYEQYF. CDR3 coding DNA: TGCGCCAGTACCCTCATTAGCGGGTACTTTTCCACCTACGAGCAGTACTTC.

On this clonotype itself: A junction end diverges from the germline sequence, so it may reflect a read error. The V call is TRBV7-9, the J call TRBJ1-3; D is possibly TRBD1 (5 bases). The CDR3 spans 18 residues. Germline CDR1 reads SEHNR; CDR2 reads FQNEAQ (reference sequence). CDR3 region: CVSSLGCDKGPAGNTIYF. In DNA, the CDR3 is TGTGTCAGCAGCCTGGGTTGTGACAAGGGACCTGCCGGAAACACCATATATTTT.

The CDR3 DNA follows: TGCAGGGTAGGCCTAGCGACCTACAATGAGCAGTTCTTC. The encoded protein is CRVGLATYNEQFF. The J gene is TRBJ2-1, the V gene TRBV20-1; D possibly corresponds to TRBD2 (6 bases). Germline values: CDR1 DFQATT, CDR2 SNEGSKA (reference sequence). The CDR3 extends over 13 amino acids.

As concerns this clonotype: The CDR3 does not close with the conserved phenylalanine or tryptophan, likely indicating a read error. This rearrangement joins TRBV10-1 to TRBJ2-7; D may be TRBD2 (6 bases). The CDR3 runs 14 residues. Germline V gives CDR1 WNHNN, CDR2 SYGVQD (reference sequence). The CDR3 loop is CASNMVAVAYEQYI. The DNA of the CDR3 is TGCGCCAGCAATATGGTAGCGGTTGCCTACGAACAGTACATC.

This clonotype has only one observation. CDR3: CATQREDSYEQYF. The CDR3 region has the DNA TGTGCTACCCAGCGGGAGGACTCCTACGAGCAGTACTTC. The rearrangement joins TRBV10-3 to TRBJ2-7; 9 positions match TRBD2. The germline CDR1 and CDR2 sequences are ENHRY and SYGVKD. CDR3 size: 13 residues.

This clonotype was recorded many times. This CDR3 fails to terminate in the conserved phenylalanine or tryptophan, so it likely reflects a read error. Because the CDR3's place on the DNA is in doubt, the DNA is left out and the CDR3 is given as listed by TCRdb. The chain has TRBV11-2 and TRBJ2-4. Termini included, the CDR3 measures 16 amino acids. Germline loops: CDR1 SGHAT, CDR2 FQNNGV. CDR3: CASSLDSGLAKNIQHL.

As for this clonotype: The germline gene is not matched at one end of the junction; a read error may be the cause. The chain is built from TRBV6-6 and TRBJ1-2; TRBD1 matches 7 bases. The germline CDR1 and CDR2 sequences are MNHNY and SVGAGI (reference sequence). This CDR3 has 15 amino acids. The CDR3 DNA follows: TGTGCCAGCAGAATTAACCCGGACAGGAGGGACGGCTACATCTTC. Translation: CASRINPDRRDGYIF.

A remark on this clonotype: Since no conserved phenylalanine or tryptophan closes the CDR3, a read error is the likely cause. The genes are TRBV6-5 and TRBJ2-1; 11 nucleotides line up with TRBD2. The CDR3 spans 15 residues. The V gene's germline CDR1 is MNHEY and CDR2 SVGAGI. Trimming took 6 bases from V and 7 from J; bases not matched to a gene: 8. For the CDR3, the DNA is TGTGCCAGCAGGCTATTAGCGGGAGGGATAAATGAGCAGTTCTTA. Translation gives CASRLLAGGINEQFL.

About this clonotype itself: A junction end diverges from the germline sequence, so it may reflect a read error. This chain links TRBV6-2 or TRBV6-3 with TRBJ2-6; D might be TRBD1 (5 bases). There are 21 residues in the CDR3. Per germline, CDR1 MNHEY and CDR2 SVGEGT. CDR3 DNA: TGTGCCAGCACCCCCAGGAGACGTGGGTTTGGCGGCGCCTCTGGGGCCAACATCCTGACTTTC. This sequence encodes CASTPRRRGFGGASGANILTF.

On this clonotype itself: At one end the junction does not follow the germline gene, possibly because of a read error. The chain carries TRBV11-2 and TRBJ2-2; possibly TRBD2 for D (6 bases). This CDR3 region has 15 residues. Germline V gene sequence: CDR1 SGHAT, CDR2 FQNNGV. The CDR3 DNA reads as TGTGCCAGCCTCCCACCGGGAGTATACACCGGGGAGCTCCTTTTT. Residues: CASLPPGVYTGELLF.

This clonotype was detected once. This CDR3 is missing its conserved last phenylalanine or tryptophan, likely due to a read error. The chain joins TRBV6-1 to TRBJ2-2; either TRBD1 or TRBD2 may supply D (5 bases each). Germline V gene sequence: CDR1 MNHNS, CDR2 SASEGT. The CDR3 covers 14 residues. The V end lost 9 bases, the J end lost 3 bases, and 14 bases lay between the germline ends. The CDR3 reads CASGGRLDTGELFL. As DNA, the CDR3 is TGTGCCAGTGGGGGAAGGTTGGACACCGGGGAGCTGTTTCTT.

In the case of this clonotype: One end of the junction varies from germline; a read error may be responsible. The genes are TRBV11-2 and TRBJ1-2; perhaps TRBD1 as D (5 bases). Germline V CDR1 and CDR2: SGHAT, FQNNGV. The CDR3 sequence is 13 residues long. CDR3 protein: CASSLEGTFGYIF. CDR3 bases: TGTGCCAGCAGCTTAGAGGGGACCTTTGGCTACATCTTC.